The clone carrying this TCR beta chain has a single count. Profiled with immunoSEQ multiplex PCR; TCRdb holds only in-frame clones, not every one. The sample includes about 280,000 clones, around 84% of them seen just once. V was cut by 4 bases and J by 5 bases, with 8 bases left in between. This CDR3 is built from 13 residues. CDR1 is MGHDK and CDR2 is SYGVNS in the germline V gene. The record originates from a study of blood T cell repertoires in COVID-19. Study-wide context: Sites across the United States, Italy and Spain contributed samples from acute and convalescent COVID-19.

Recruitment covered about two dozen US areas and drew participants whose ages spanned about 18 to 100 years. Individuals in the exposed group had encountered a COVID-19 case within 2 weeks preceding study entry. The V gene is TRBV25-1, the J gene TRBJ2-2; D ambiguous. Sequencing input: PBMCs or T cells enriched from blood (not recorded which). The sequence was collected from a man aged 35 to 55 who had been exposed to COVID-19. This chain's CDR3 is CASSGARTGELFF. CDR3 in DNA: TGTGCCAGCAGTGGAGCGCGAACCGGGGAGCTGTTTTTT.